The rows below give T cell receptor beta chains drawn from one sample of a study of blood T cell repertoires in COVID-19. Only in-frame clones appear in the TCRdb table, and some are missing; sequencing was by immunoSEQ multiplex PCR. The table records roughly 100,000 clones, 75% to 85% of them present only once. The sequencing sample was made of peripheral blood. The receptors shown here come from an older woman with acute or convalescent COVID-19. The conserved cysteine and the conserved F or W are not part of the CDR3 here. Each record gives: V gene, CDR3 protein.

v_gene: TRBV2; CDR3aa: ASSDGRGPYEQY
v_gene: TRBV7-9; CDR3aa: ASSLVSGTSYNEQF
v_gene: TRBV5-1; CDR3aa: ANSRGTSGGLGNEQF
v_gene: TRBV27; CDR3aa: ASSTGATGQGYT
v_gene: TRBV28; CDR3aa: ASSPRLASNEQF
v_gene: TRBV7-8; CDR3aa: ASSLIRAPRRGSYEQY
v_gene: TRBV6-5; CDR3aa: ATRWAGGNEQF
v_gene: TRBV5-5; CDR3aa: ASSHNTGTATDTQY
v_gene: TRBV28; CDR3aa: ASSQGSQPQH
v_gene: TRBV10-1; CDR3aa: ASSESFGKAEAF
v_gene: TRBV10-2; CDR3aa: ASSEDSSGANVLT
v_gene: TRBV5-5; CDR3aa: ASSLALAGGTGELF
v_gene: TRBV9; CDR3aa: ASSVGPGNQPQH
v_gene: TRBV19; CDR3aa: ASQRQGTKGYT
v_gene: TRBV6-2/TRBV6-3; CDR3aa: ASSLQGALTEAF
v_gene: TRBV3-1/TRBV3-2; CDR3aa: ASSQDTTGYNSPLH
v_gene: TRBV9; CDR3aa: ASSPLTGAGELF
v_gene: TRBV19; CDR3aa: ASTALGADDNQPQH
v_gene: TRBV3-1/TRBV3-2; CDR3aa: ASSSQRERQETQY
v_gene: TRBV6-6; CDR3aa: ASSRYRDSYEQY
v_gene: TRBV6-5; CDR3aa: ASSRHRSGANVLT
v_gene: TRBV14; CDR3aa: ASSLRDNSYEQY
v_gene: TRBV7-2; CDR3aa: ASSSWGGTEAF
v_gene: TRBV24-1; CDR3aa: ACQSGLAGPDTQY
v_gene: TRBV2; CDR3aa: ASSGLKTVNTEAF
v_gene: TRBV27; CDR3aa: ASSPGHRGFLLYEQY
v_gene: TRBV27; CDR3aa: ASSLLANTGELF
v_gene: TRBV9; CDR3aa: ASSVAPLGQGARSYEQY
v_gene: TRBV2; CDR3aa: ASSARLASYNEQF
v_gene: TRBV10-3; CDR3aa: AISDPEASGRADNEQF
v_gene: TRBV3-1/TRBV3-2; CDR3aa: ASSQDLAGAPQTNTGELF
v_gene: TRBV7-9; CDR3aa: ASSSGGGLAGRETQY